This TCR beta chain was found in a study of blood T cell repertoires in COVID-19. Across the study: The origin of the acute and convalescent COVID-19 samples was the United States, Italy and Spain. Nucleic acid was either cDNA or gDNA, and it came from T cells, B-cell-depleted T cells, or PBMCs.

V lost 6 bases and J lost 4; bases outside the gene matches: 8. Looked up from germline, CDR1 is SGHTA and CDR2 is FQGTGA. The CDR3 covers 16 residues. Profiled with immunoSEQ multiplex PCR; TCRdb holds only in-frame clones, not every one. The table shows 250,000 to 300,000 clones, with approximately 91% occurring only once. Sequenced: PBMCs or T cells enriched from blood (not recorded which). The clonotype comes from a woman in her thirties or forties with acute COVID-19. The V call is TRBV7-3, the J call TRBJ2-1, with 11 bases matching TRBD2. In nucleotides, the CDR3 is TGTGCCAGCAGTCCGGACTCTAGCGGGAGGTACAATGAGCAGTTCTTC. Residues: CASSPDSSGRYNEQFF.